This entry describes one TCR beta chain. In terms of age and location, participants ranged from roughly 18 to 100 years and lived in about two dozen US areas. Participant-given clinical history determined each cohort assignment. The source of the sample is a study of blood T cell repertoires in COVID-19. Study-level background: T cells, B-cell-depleted T cells, or PBMCs provided the cDNA or gDNA that served as material.

In the original analysis: Amplified reference gene primers provided the basis for estimating nucleated cell counts. Produced via immunoSEQ multiplex PCR; TCRdb's table is partial and in-frame only. V and J calls and clone size are given by that table; D and trimming were obtained from the DNA. The sample lists some 300,000 clones; around 90% were seen once. Unmatched junction bases numbered 5, after V lost 2 bases and J lost 2 bases. Germline V gives CDR1 SNHLY, CDR2 FYNNEI. The CDR3 has 15 residues. Sequencing was carried out using PBMCs or T cells enriched from blood (not recorded which). The clonotype originates from a woman under 40 who had recovered from COVID-19. This sequence joins TRBV2 and TRBJ1-2; 7 bases fit TRBD1. The CDR3 sequence: CASSEPIGGNYGYTF. Here the CDR3 DNA reads TGTGCCAGCAGTGAACCCATAGGGGGCAACTATGGCTACACCTTC.